Sequencing of this T cell receptor beta chain was carried out in a study of blood T cell repertoires in COVID-19. Study background: Acute-phase and convalescent COVID-19 samples originated in the United States, Italy and Spain. PBMCs, B-cell-depleted T cells, or T cells were the source of the cDNA or gDNA that made up the material.

This CDR3 is 12 amino acids long. Germline values: CDR1 SGHDT, CDR2 YYEEEE. The ends were cut back, 2 bases at V and 7 bases at J, with 10 bases in the middle. As originally analysed: It was from reference gene primer amplification that nucleated cell counts were estimated. Here immunoSEQ multiplex PCR was the method, and the copy in TCRdb shows in-frame clones only, minus some. That table gives V, J and clone size, and the DNA gave D and trimming. Among 200,000 to 250,000 clones, more than 80% were seen once, and the ten largest hold about 2.2%. The chain carries TRBV5-6 and TRBJ2-7, with unresolved D. This TCR derives from a man between 25 and 39 years old who had recovered from COVID-19. Source material: peripheral blood. In DNA form, the CDR3 reads TGTGCCAGCAGCTTTGTGTCAGGAGAGCAGTACTTC. Its protein product is CASSFVSGEQYF.